The 9 T cell receptor beta chains in this list originate from one sample, sequenced in a study of tissue T cells after allogeneic stem cell transplantation. Method: immunoSEQ multiplex PCR; TCRdb's copy keeps in-frame clones and lacks some. The sample consists of 950 to 1,500 clones, less than 70% of them appearing once. This research-autopsy study prospectively enrolled adult allogeneic hematopoietic cell transplant recipients with steroid-refractory graft-versus-host disease. The specimen comprised stomach tissue, sampled at autopsy. The receptors come from an older male patient with steroid-refractory graft-versus-host disease after an allogeneic stem cell transplant. Certain T cells may be donor cells from the graft.

The V gene is TRBV5-1, the J gene TRBJ2-5; no firm D call. The CDR3 has 14 residues. Trimming left V 2 bases short and J 3 bases short, with 11 bases between. Germline V gene lookup returns CDR1 SGHRS and CDR2 YFSETQ. The CDR3 nucleotides read TGCGCCAGCAGCTTCGGGCGGACCGAAGAGACCCAGTACTTC. Translation gives CASSFGRTEETQYF.

This clone has only a few counts. V is TRBV5-1 and J is TRBJ2-1, with 9 bases aligning to TRBD2. V dropped 0 bases and J dropped 2; count of bases not matched to a gene: 6. This CDR3 comprises 17 residues. Germline CDR1 and CDR2: SGHRS and YFSETQ. The CDR3 DNA reads as TGCGCCAGCAGCTTGGCTCCCCTAGCGGGACCCTACAATGAGCAGTTCTTC. This sequence encodes CASSLAPLAGPYNEQFF. The full variable domain, in which reference TRBV5-1 and TRBJ2-1 provide the parts outside the CDR3, is KAGVTQTPRYLIKTRGQQVTLSCSPISGHRSVSWYQQTPGQGLQFLFEYFSETQRNKGNFPGRFSGRQFSNSRSEMNVSTLELGDSALYLCASSLAPLAGPYNEQFFGPGTRLTVL.

The chain employs TRBV18 and TRBJ1-1; 7 bases match TRBD1. CDR3 length: 14 amino acids. Germline V lookup: CDR1 KGHSH, CDR2 LQKENI. With 3 bases clipped from V and 3 bases from J, the junction kept 4 bases outside the gene matches. The CDR3 sequence is CASSPQTGHTEAFF. CDR3 bases: TGTGCCAGCTCACCTCAGACAGGGCACACTGAAGCTTTCTTT.

This clone was detected only once. The gene calls are TRBV6-5 and TRBJ2-3, with 8 bases aligning to TRBD2. This CDR3 is built from 12 residues. Germline CDR1 reads MNHEY; CDR2 reads SVGAGI. The V gene end was trimmed by 7 bases and the J gene end by 7 bases; junction bases not matched to a gene: 4. This CDR3 reads CASMRGANTQYF. The CDR3 nucleotides are TGTGCCAGCATGCGGGGGGCGAATACGCAGTATTTT.

This rearrangement joins TRBV7-9 to TRBJ2-5; D not certain. The CDR3 consists of 11 residues. The V gene's germline CDR1 is SEHNR and CDR2 FQNEAQ (reference sequence). V was pared by 5 bases and J by 2 bases, with 3 bases between. The DNA of the CDR3 is TGTGCCAGCAGCGTACAAGAGACCCAGTACTTC. Translation: CASSVQETQYF. Drawing the rest from reference TRBV7-9 and TRBJ2-5, the complete variable domain is DTGVSQNPRHKITKRGQNVTFRCDPISEHNRLYWYRQTLGQGPEFLTYFQNEAQLEKSRLLSDRFSAERPKGSFSTLEIQRTEQGDSAMYLCASSVQETQYFGPGTRLLVL.

The V gene is TRBV4-1, the J gene TRBJ1-4, with 8 bases matching TRBD1. The germline V gene has CDR1 MGHRA and CDR2 YSYEKL. The V and J ends lost 0 bases and 12 bases, in that order; junction bases with no gene match: 27. The CDR3 consists of 21 residues. CDR3 nucleotide sequence: TGCGCCAGCAGCCAAGATGGGGTTTCGTACGGGACAGGAGAGAACGTACGGGAACTGTTTTTT. It encodes CASSQDGVSYGTGENVRELFF.

The chain has TRBV18 and TRBJ1-5; D remains unclear. The CDR3 length is 15 residues. V was pared by 3 bases and J by 6 bases, with 15 bases between. The V gene's germline CDR1 is KGHSH and CDR2 LQKENI. This CDR3 is CASSPKEEKSQPQHF. CDR3 nucleotides: TGTGCCAGCTCACCCAAGGAGGAGAAGAGTCAGCCCCAGCATTTT.

This clone was seen a handful of times. The V and J genes are TRBV11-2 and TRBJ2-2, with a tentative D call TRBD1 (5 bases). The germline V gene encodes CDR1 SGHAT and CDR2 FQNNGV. V was clipped by 5 bases and J by 4 bases, with 14 bases between them. The CDR3 has 15 residues. Written as DNA, the CDR3 is TGTGCCAGCAGCCCCAGGGTAACGAGCACCGGGGAGCTGTTTTTT. This codes for CASSPRVTSTGELFF.

This sequence joins TRBV19 and TRBJ1-5; D ambiguous. V was shortened by 4 bases and J by 0 bases, with 10 bases between the two germline ends. Germline V gene lookup returns CDR1 LNHDA and CDR2 SQIVND (reference sequence). This CDR3 contains 15 residues. The CDR3 region has the DNA TGTGCCAGTAGTACCCCCCGCGGTAGCAATCAGCCCCAGCATTTT. Protein: CASSTPRGSNQPQHF.